This T cell receptor beta chain was profiled in a study of blood T cell repertoires in COVID-19. Study-level background: Material from acute and convalescent COVID-19 was sourced from the United States, Italy and Spain. The analysed material was cDNA or gDNA that came from T cells, B-cell-depleted T cells, or PBMCs.

This clone appeared many times. The V and J ends lost 4 bases and 6 bases respectively, with 12 bases between them. The CDR3 runs to 12 residues. Germline V gene sequence: CDR1 SQVTM, CDR2 ANQGSEA. Source study methods: Researchers report that nucleated cell counts were estimated from reference gene primer amplification. The method was immunoSEQ multiplex PCR; TCRdb's version includes in-frame clones alone and lacks a portion of them. V and J calls and clone size are copied from that table; D and trimming were computed from the DNA. The sample includes about 120,000 clones, around three quarters of them seen just once.

The sequenced material came from peripheral blood. This clonotype was obtained from a man aged 35 to 55 with active or convalescent COVID-19. This sequence joins TRBV29-1 and TRBJ1-1; TRBD1 might be the D (5 bases). The CDR3 DNA sequence: TGCAGCGTTGTGGGGGGGGTGGCTGAAGCTTTCTTT. Its protein product is CSVVGGVAEAFF. The complete variable domain, with remaining parts taken from reference TRBV29-1 and TRBJ1-1, reads SAVISQKPSRDICQRGTSLTIQCQVDSQVTMMFWYRQQPGQSLTLIATANQGSEATYESGFVIDKFPISRPNLTFSTLTVSNMSPEDSSIYLCSVVGGVAEAFFGQGTRLTVV.